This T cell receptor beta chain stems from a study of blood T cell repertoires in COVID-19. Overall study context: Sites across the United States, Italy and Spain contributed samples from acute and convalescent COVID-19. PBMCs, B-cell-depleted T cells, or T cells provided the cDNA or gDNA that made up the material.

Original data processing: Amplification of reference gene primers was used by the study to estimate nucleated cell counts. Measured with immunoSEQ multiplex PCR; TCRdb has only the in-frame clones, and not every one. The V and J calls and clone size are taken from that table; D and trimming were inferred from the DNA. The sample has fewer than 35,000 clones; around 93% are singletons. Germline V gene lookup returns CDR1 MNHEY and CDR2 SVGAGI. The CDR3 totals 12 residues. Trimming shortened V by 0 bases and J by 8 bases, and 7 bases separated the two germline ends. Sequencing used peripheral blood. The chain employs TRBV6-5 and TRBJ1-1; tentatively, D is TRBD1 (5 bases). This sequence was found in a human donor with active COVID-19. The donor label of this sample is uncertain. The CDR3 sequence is CASSYSAGEAFF. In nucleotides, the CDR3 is TGTGCCAGCAGTTACTCGGCAGGGGAAGCTTTCTTT.